The text below deals with one TCR beta chain. V gave up 5 bases and J gave up 4 bases, with 18 bases separating them. This CDR3 is built from 16 residues. CDR1 and CDR2 (germline): SGHAT, FQNNGV. RNA totalling 0.5 to 1 ug underwent reverse transcription with random hexamers. MiXCR, run by TCRdb on the immunoSEQ multiplex PCR reads, gives a single entry per CDR3 protein. The table lists 100,000 to 150,000 distinct CDR3 sequences, over 85% of them singletons. The record originates from a study of CD8 T cells in Susac syndrome. Sequencing was done on a sample of CD8+ T cells from PBMCs. This clonotype was obtained from a human donor with Susac syndrome. The V call is TRBV11-2, the J call TRBJ2-1, with a tentative D call TRBD2 (6 bases). The CDR3 loop is CASSPDGGEAYNEQFF. DNA for the CDR3: TGTGCCAGCAGCCCGGACGGCGGGGAAGCATACAATGAGCAGTTCTTC.